These 26 T cell receptor beta chains came from one sample sequenced in a study of blood T cell repertoires in COVID-19. TCRdb's table, derived via immunoSEQ multiplex PCR, lists solely in-frame clones and lacks some. The sample contains about 170,000 clones, around 82% of which appear only once. The sequenced sample was peripheral blood. Source of these receptors: a woman between 35 and 50 years old with COVID-19, enrolled during active disease.

The chain employs TRBV20-1 and TRBJ2-7; no clear D. Trimming left V 0 bases short and J 7 bases short, with 7 bases between. Germline lookup yields CDR1 DFQATT and CDR2 SNEGSKA (reference sequence). The length of the CDR3 is 11 residues. CDR3 residues: CSAREVQEQYF. DNA of the CDR3: TGCAGTGCTAGAGAGGTACAGGAGCAGTACTTC.

This clone was observed a single time. This sequence joins TRBV7-9 and TRBJ1-1; no clear D. The V gene lost 4 bases and the J gene lost 5 bases, with 14 bases spanning the gap. The CDR3 totals 14 residues. Germline CDR1 SEHNR, CDR2 FQNEAQ (reference sequence). The CDR3 region is CASSYTGRATEAFF. The CDR3 DNA reads as TGTGCCAGCAGCTACACCGGGAGGGCAACTGAAGCTTTCTTT.

The gene calls are TRBV27 and TRBJ2-1; TRBD2 might be the D (5 bases). The CDR3 sequence is 15 residues long. Germline CDR1 MNHEY, CDR2 SMNVEV (reference sequence). Trimming left V 1 base short and J 7 bases short, with 14 bases between. As DNA, the CDR3 is TGTGCCAGCAGTTTATATCCGGGGAGACTGAATGAGCAGTTCTTC. This translates into CASSLYPGRLNEQFF.

The rearrangement joins TRBV19 to TRBJ1-2; possibly TRBD1 for D (5 bases). The CDR3 runs to 17 residues. From germline, CDR1 is LNHDA and CDR2 SQIVND (reference sequence). The V end lost 2 bases, the J end lost 7 bases, and 23 bases lay between the germline ends. The CDR3 region has the DNA TGTGCCAGTAGTATACTGGGGTCATCGGGGGGTGATCCTGGCTACACCTTC. This sequence encodes CASSILGSSGGDPGYTF.

The chain employs TRBV29-1 and TRBJ1-1, with no clear D. V was shortened by 3 bases and J by 10 bases, with 12 bases between the two germline ends. The CDR3 covers 11 residues. The germline V gene has CDR1 SQVTM and CDR2 ANQGSEA. The CDR3 bases are TGCAGCGTTGAGGACGGACGGGGAGCTTTCTTT. This sequence encodes CSVEDGRGAFF.

The chain links TRBV7-9 to TRBJ2-1; D gene ambiguous. The germline V and J ends were trimmed by 1 base and 4 bases, with 5 bases remaining between them. The V gene's germline CDR1 is SEHNR and CDR2 FQNEAQ (reference sequence). The length of the CDR3 is 13 residues. The DNA for the CDR3 is TGTGCCAGCAGCTTAGTCAGTTACAATGAGCAGTTCTTC. Translation: CASSLVSYNEQFF.

This chain connects TRBV13 to TRBJ1-3; 8 positions agree with TRBD1. This CDR3 is 14 amino acids long. After removal of 5 bases from V and 4 bases from J, the junction contained 4 bases not matched to a gene. Germline CDR1 reads PRHDT; CDR2 reads FYEKMQ (reference sequence). CDR3 sequence reads: CASSQGAQGNTIYF. As DNA, the CDR3 is TGTGCCAGCAGCCAGGGGGCCCAAGGAAACACCATATATTTT. The full variable domain, completed using reference TRBV13 and TRBJ1-3, is AAGVIQSPRHLIKEKRETATLKCYPIPRHDTVYWYQQGPGQDPQFLISFYEKMQSDKGSIPDRFSAQQFSDYHSELNMSSLELGDSALYFCASSQGAQGNTIYFGEGSWLTVV.

The V call is TRBV15, the J call TRBJ1-2, with 7 bases aligning to TRBD1. The CDR3 runs to 15 residues. The V segment lost 0 bases and the J segment 7 bases; nucleotides outside the gene matches: 8. Germline V gives CDR1 LNHNV, CDR2 YYDKDF (reference sequence). CDR3 sequence reads: CATSRDRQGFFGYTF. The CDR3 nucleotides read TGTGCCACCAGCAGAGACAGACAGGGTTTCTTTGGCTACACCTTC.

This chain uses TRBV9 with TRBJ2-3; D is undetermined. The CDR3 totals 13 residues. V was cut by 1 base and J by 1 base, with 4 bases left in between. Germline V gene data show CDR1 as SGDLS and CDR2 as YYNGEE. The CDR3, as DNA: TGTGCCAGCAGCGTACGGGGCACAGATACGCAGTATTTT. Its translation: CASSVRGTDTQYF.

V gene TRBV12-3 or TRBV12-4 combines with J gene TRBJ1-2; the D is unclear. The CDR3 consists of 12 residues. V dropped 1 base and J dropped 4 bases, with 4 bases sitting between them. CDR3 residues: CASSLDIYGYTF. The CDR3 DNA reads TGTGCCAGCAGTTTAGACATCTATGGCTACACCTTC.

V is TRBV10-1 and J is TRBJ1-3, with no clear D. Germline CDR1 reads WNHNN; CDR2 reads SYGVQD (reference sequence). The CDR3 totals 13 residues. V was pared by 6 bases and J by 3 bases, with 9 bases between. In nucleotides, the CDR3 is TGCGCCAGCAGCCTCAAGCTTGGAAACACCATATATTTT. As protein: CASSLKLGNTIYF.

The table lists this clone with a few counts. V and J are TRBV28 and TRBJ1-2; TRBD1 is a possible D gene (6 bases). Germline V gene lookup returns CDR1 MDHEN and CDR2 SYDVKM. The V end was cut by 5 bases, the J end by 8 bases, with 15 bases between. CDR3 length equals 13 residues. Here the CDR3 DNA reads TGTGCCAGCAGTCCGGACAGCACGAGAGGCTACACCTTC. Protein product: CASSPDSTRGYTF.

The V call is TRBV6-5, the J call TRBJ1-1; 10 nucleotides line up with TRBD1. This CDR3 has 15 amino acids. Germline CDR1 and CDR2: MNHEY and SVGAGI. With V trimmed by 6 bases and J by 6 bases, 10 bases remained unmatched. This CDR3 is CASSPSTGGAPEAFF. Written as DNA, the CDR3 is TGTGCCAGCAGCCCATCGACAGGGGGCGCCCCTGAAGCTTTCTTT.

This chain uses TRBV2 with TRBJ1-1; 7 bases are shared with TRBD1. The CDR3 loop spans 14 amino acids. Germline V lookup: CDR1 SNHLY, CDR2 FYNNEI. V shed 5 bases, J shed 0 bases, and the junction held 3 bases outside the gene matches. The CDR3 loop reads CASSPGQMNTEAFF. In DNA, the CDR3 is TGTGCCAGCAGTCCGGGACAGATGAACACTGAAGCTTTCTTT.

DNA of the CDR3: TGTGCCAGCAGCTATCCGGGACTAGCGGGAGGGCTGAATGAGCAGTTCTTC. Its protein product is CASSYPGLAGGLNEQFF. The chain has TRBV7-2 and TRBJ2-1; TRBD2 matches at 16 bases. The V segment lost 4 bases and the J segment 7 bases; nucleotides outside the gene matches: 7. In germline, CDR1 is SGHTA, CDR2 FQGNSA. This CDR3 contains 17 residues.

The rearrangement uses TRBV6-1 and TRBJ2-1; D may be TRBD2 (6 bases). CDR3 length: 20 amino acids. Trimming pared 0 bases from V and 0 bases from J, leaving 21 bases between. Per germline, CDR1 MNHNS and CDR2 SASEGT. CDR3 in amino acids: CASSEASFDGGGSSYNEQFF. The CDR3 region has the DNA TGTGCCAGCAGTGAAGCAAGTTTCGACGGGGGTGGGAGCTCCTACAATGAGCAGTTCTTC.

CDR3 nucleotide sequence: TGTGCCAGCAGCCCTCTTGATCAGCCCCAGCATTTT. This encodes CASSPLDQPQHF. The chain recombines TRBV28 with TRBJ1-5; D call uncertain. V was shortened by 6 bases and J by 5 bases, with 8 bases between the two germline ends. Looked up from germline, CDR1 is MDHEN and CDR2 is SYDVKM. This CDR3 contains 12 residues.

CDR3 region: CASSDTSGSSYNEQFF. For the CDR3, the DNA is TGTGCCAGCAGTGATACTAGCGGAAGCTCCTACAATGAGCAGTTCTTC. The chain combines TRBV6-4 with TRBJ2-1; 8 positions match TRBD2. The V gene's germline CDR1 is MRHNA and CDR2 SNTAGT. With V trimmed by 3 bases and J by 0 bases, 4 bases remained unmatched. The CDR3 has 16 amino acids.

The V call is TRBV7-6, the J call TRBJ2-3, with D maybe TRBD2 (6 bases). This CDR3 is 15 amino acids long. Trimming shortened V by 5 bases and J by 0 bases, and 12 bases separated the two germline ends. Per germline, CDR1 SGHVS and CDR2 FNYEAQ. CDR3 DNA sequence: TGTGCCAGCAGCGATCCCGGGACTAGCACAGATACGCAGTATTTT. It translates to CASSDPGTSTDTQYF.

This clone was counted ten times or more. The rearrangement joins TRBV4-1 to TRBJ1-6, with D perhaps matching TRBD1 (6 bases). CDR3 length: 13 residues. CDR1 and CDR2 from the germline V gene are MGHRA and YSYEKL. The V gene lost 2 bases and the J gene lost 10 bases, with 9 bases spanning the gap. The CDR3 protein is CASSQIGGSPLHF. For the CDR3, the DNA is TGCGCCAGCAGCCAAATAGGGGGATCACCCCTCCACTTT.

The chain employs TRBV5-4 and TRBJ2-7; tentatively, D is TRBD1 (5 bases). The CDR3 length is 13 residues. Germline lookup yields CDR1 SGHNT and CDR2 YYREEE (reference sequence). V was pared by 2 bases and J by 5 bases, with 11 bases between. As DNA, the CDR3 is TGTGCCAGCAGCTTCCCAGGGAAGGACGAGCAGTACGTC. This sequence encodes CASSFPGKDEQYV.

The V gene is TRBV18, the J gene TRBJ1-1; D may be TRBD1 (6 bases). The CDR3 is made up of 15 amino acids. Per germline, CDR1 KGHSH and CDR2 LQKENI. Trimming cost V 3 bases and J 6 bases, with 17 bases left between them. CDR3 amino acids: CASSPNLGGIPEAFF. The CDR3 DNA reads TGTGCCAGCTCACCCAATTTAGGGGGTATCCCTGAAGCTTTCTTT.

The rearrangement uses TRBV7-3 and TRBJ2-2, with D unclear. Germline V CDR1 and CDR2: SGHTA, FQGTGA. The CDR3 has 13 residues. V gave up 2 bases and J gave up 7 bases, with 8 bases separating them. CDR3 amino acids: CASSLSPGGELFF. CDR3 in DNA: TGTGCCAGCAGCTTATCCCCCGGCGGGGAGCTGTTTTTT.

This clone was counted a few times. This chain links TRBV6-5 with TRBJ2-1; possible D gene TRBD1, 6 bases. The V gene lost 0 bases and the J gene lost 3 bases, with 12 bases spanning the gap. Germline-derived CDR1 and CDR2 are MNHEY and SVGAGI. This CDR3 is built from 16 residues. CDR3: CASSYSLSGVYNEQFF. The CDR3 coding sequence is TGTGCCAGCAGTTACTCGCTCTCAGGGGTCTACAATGAGCAGTTCTTC.

The rearrangement joins TRBV30 to TRBJ2-7, with 8 positions matching TRBD2. This CDR3 is 13 amino acids long. The trim removed 7 bases at V and 1 base at J, leaving 6 bases unmatched. Per germline, CDR1 GTSNPN and CDR2 SVGIG (reference sequence). As DNA, the CDR3 is TGTGCCTATAGCGGGGCCCCTTCCTACGAGCAGTACGTC. Translated, it gives CAYSGAPSYEQYV.

The chain combines TRBV2 with TRBJ2-5, with a tentative D call TRBD2 (6 bases). Germline V gene lookup returns CDR1 SNHLY and CDR2 FYNNEI. There are 14 residues in the CDR3. The V end lost 6 bases, the J end lost 3 bases, and 14 bases lay between the germline ends. CDR3 protein: CASRPTRSEETQYF. The CDR3 coding sequence is TGTGCCAGCAGACCGACTAGATCTGAAGAGACCCAGTACTTC.